The 30 T cell receptor beta chains given below trace back to one sample, sequenced in a study of CD8 T cells in ankylosing spondylitis. TCRdb processed the 5' RACE reads anew with MiXCR; each CDR3 protein has one entry. The repertoire consists of some 220,000 distinct CDR3 sequences, with 8% to 9% occurring once and the leading ten covering approximately 4.8%. Source material: blood, either unsorted or a sorted T cell fraction (not recorded which). These receptor sequences come from a female donor with ankylosing spondylitis or in good health (not recorded which).

The chain carries TRBV28 and TRBJ2-1; 8 bases fit TRBD2. With 6 bases clipped from V and 2 bases from J, the junction kept 6 bases outside the gene matches. This CDR3 contains 15 residues. The V gene's germline CDR1 is MDHEN and CDR2 SYDVKM. CDR3 in DNA: TGTGCCAGCAGCCATGACGGGAGGGCCTACAATGAGCAGTTCTTC. This translates into CASSHDGRAYNEQFF. Using reference TRBV28 and TRBJ2-1 for the parts outside the CDR3, the full variable domain is DVKVTQSSRYLVKRTGEKVFLECVQDMDHENMFWYRQDPGLGLRLIYFSYDVKMKEKGDIPEGYSVSREKKERFSLILESASTNQTSMYLCASSHDGRAYNEQFFGPGTRLTVL.

This clonotype occurred many times. The chain uses TRBV3-1 and TRBJ2-3; D gene unclear. CDR3 length: 11 residues. Trimming pared 3 bases from V and 5 bases from J, leaving 3 bases between. The germline V gene has CDR1 LGHDT and CDR2 YNNKEL (reference sequence). The CDR3 DNA reads as TGTGCCAGCAGCCAGGAAGATACGCAGTATTTT. It encodes CASSQEDTQYF.

This clonotype was seen a few times. The gene calls are TRBV7-3 and TRBJ2-2; D is unclear. V lost 5 bases, J lost 1 base, and 8 bases lay in between. Germline-derived CDR1 and CDR2 are SGHTA and FQGTGA. The length of the CDR3 is 14 residues. The CDR3 is CASSPSLNTGELFF. CDR3 coding DNA: TGTGCCAGCAGCCCTTCACTGAACACCGGGGAGCTGTTTTTT.

This clonotype was counted many times. J is TRBJ1-1 and V is TRBV5-1, with no clear D. CDR1 and CDR2 (germline): SGHRS, YFSETQ. V lost 4 bases, J lost 3 bases, and 10 bases lay in between. The CDR3 consists of 13 residues. The CDR3 bases are TGCGCCAGCAGCCCCAATATTGACACTGAAGCTTTCTTT. This sequence encodes CASSPNIDTEAFF.

V usage is TRBV13 and J usage is TRBJ2-1, with TRBD2 matching over 9 bases. This CDR3 region has 16 residues. Germline V gene lookup returns CDR1 PRHDT and CDR2 FYEKMQ (reference sequence). The V and J ends lost 0 bases and 5 bases, in that order; junction bases with no gene match: 5. The DNA for the CDR3 is TGTGCCAGCAGCTTAGGCCTGGGACTAGCTCACAATGAGCAGTTCTTC. Translation gives CASSLGLGLAHNEQFF.

In its sample, this clonotype was seen many times. J is TRBJ2-3 and V is TRBV4-3, with a possible D match to TRBD2 (6 bases). This CDR3 contains 16 residues. V was cut by 4 bases and J by 0 bases, with 14 bases left in between. Germline CDR1 LGHNA, CDR2 YSLEER. CDR3 sequence reads: CASSPAVSGSTDTQYF. The CDR3 nucleotides are TGCGCCAGCAGCCCCGCGGTCAGCGGGAGCACAGATACGCAGTATTTT.

The sample holds many counts of this clonotype. The chain employs TRBV27 and TRBJ2-4; tentative D call: TRBD2 (5 bases). Deletions cut 3 bases from V and 0 bases from J, with 9 bases between. Germline V CDR1 and CDR2: MNHEY, SMNVEV (reference sequence). The CDR3 sequence is 15 residues long. The CDR3 reads CASSLRALAKNIQYF. DNA for the CDR3: TGTGCCAGCAGTTTGAGGGCTCTAGCCAAAAACATTCAGTACTTC.

This clonotype was counted a few times. This chain connects TRBV29-1 to TRBJ1-2; the match to TRBD1 covers 8 bases. J was trimmed by 4 bases and V by 3 bases; bases with no gene match: 4. This CDR3 is 13 amino acids long. Germline CDR1 SQVTM, CDR2 ANQGSEA. The CDR3: CSVDDRGGYGYTF. In nucleotides, the CDR3 is TGCAGCGTTGATGACAGGGGCGGCTATGGCTACACCTTC. The whole variable domain, filled in from reference TRBV29-1 and TRBJ1-2, reads SAVISQKPSRDICQRGTSLTIQCQVDSQVTMMFWYRQQPGQSLTLIATANQGSEATYESGFVIDKFPISRPNLTFSTLTVSNMSPEDSSIYLCSVDDRGGYGYTFGSGTRLTVV.

In its sample, this clonotype was seen a few times. This chain joins TRBV7-2 and TRBJ2-1; 8 nucleotides line up with TRBD1. The CDR3 runs to 15 residues. The V gene end was trimmed by 5 bases and the J gene end by 6 bases; junction bases not matched to a gene: 9. Germline V gene data show CDR1 as SGHTA and CDR2 as FQGNSA. CDR3 nucleotides: TGTGCCAGCAGCCCCACAGGGGGGCCTGGCAATGAGCAGTTCTTC. Encoded protein: CASSPTGGPGNEQFF. The entire variable domain, with the rest obtained from reference TRBV7-2 and TRBJ2-1, is as follows: GAGVSQSPSNKVTEKGKDVELRCDPISGHTALYWYRQSLGQGLEFLIYFQGNSAPDKSGLPSDRFSAERTGGSVSTLTIQRTQQEDSAVYLCASSPTGGPGNEQFFGPGTRLTVL.

The chain joins TRBV7-2 to TRBJ2-5; 11 bases are a match to TRBD2. Germline V CDR1 and CDR2: SGHTA, FQGNSA. This CDR3 has 15 amino acids. Trimming at V came to 5 bases and at J to 3 bases, leaving 5 bases not matched to a gene. This chain's CDR3 is CASSASGRTEETQYF. The CDR3 DNA reads as TGTGCCAGCAGCGCTAGCGGGAGGACGGAAGAGACCCAGTACTTC.

The rearrangement links TRBV7-2 to TRBJ2-3; D is ambiguous. The CDR3 consists of 14 residues. The germline CDR1 and CDR2 sequences are SGHTA and FQGNSA. Trimming pared 2 bases from V and 3 bases from J, leaving 9 bases between. The CDR3 DNA follows: TGTGCCAGCAGCTTACTTGCGCAGACAGATACGCAGTATTTT. This sequence encodes CASSLLAQTDTQYF.

At least ten counts were recorded for this clonotype. The chain uses TRBV18 and TRBJ2-1; TRBD2 might be the D (5 bases). Germline V gene sequence: CDR1 KGHSH, CDR2 LQKENI. V lost 6 bases and J lost 0, with 12 bases in between. The CDR3 is made up of 15 amino acids. The CDR3: CASSPLGSSYNEQFF. DNA for the CDR3: TGTGCCAGCTCGCCTTTGGGGAGCTCCTACAATGAGCAGTTCTTC.

The table lists this clonotype with many counts. This chain links TRBV20-1 with TRBJ2-5, with TRBD2 matching over 9 bases. The CDR3 contains 16 residues. V lost 6 bases, J lost 5 bases, and 16 bases stayed unmatched. Germline CDR1 reads DFQATT; CDR2 reads SNEGSKA (reference sequence). DNA of the CDR3: TGCAGTGCCCCCTCACTAGCGGGCTATCCCAGGGAGACCCAGTACTTC. Amino acids: CSAPSLAGYPRETQYF.

This clonotype occurred many times. The rearrangement uses TRBV4-3 and TRBJ2-7; maybe TRBD2 (6 bases). CDR3 length: 14 amino acids. The ends were cut back, 4 bases at V and 8 bases at J, with 18 bases in the middle. Germline CDR1 is LGHNA and CDR2 is YSLEER. The CDR3 spells CASSRGAVGGKQYF. The CDR3 nucleotides are TGCGCCAGCAGCCGCGGTGCGGTGGGGGGAAAGCAGTACTTC.

This clonotype showed up many times. The rearrangement links TRBV5-5 to TRBJ1-6; D gene uncertain. The CDR3 has 13 amino acids. Germline values: CDR1 SGHKS, CDR2 YYEKEE (reference sequence). The V end was cut by 0 bases, the J end by 8 bases, with 6 bases between. The CDR3 sequence: CASSLDVDSPLHF. The CDR3 coding sequence is TGTGCCAGCAGCTTGGATGTAGATTCACCCCTCCACTTT.

The sample holds many counts of this clonotype. This sequence joins TRBV19 and TRBJ2-5; TRBD2 aligns across 10 bases. The CDR3 totals 17 residues. V dropped 6 bases and J dropped 7; count of bases not matched to a gene: 17. CDR1 and CDR2 from the germline V gene are LNHDA and SQIVND (reference sequence). The CDR3 loop is CASSERGSSGRSRTQYF. In DNA, the CDR3 is TGTGCCAGTAGCGAGCGGGGGAGTAGCGGGAGGTCACGGACCCAGTACTTC.

This clonotype was counted ten times or more. This sequence joins TRBV6-1 and TRBJ2-7, with 12 bases identical to TRBD2. This CDR3 spans 16 amino acids. The V and J ends lost 4 bases and 7 bases, in that order; junction bases with no gene match: 11. CDR1 is MNHNS and CDR2 is SASEGT in the germline V gene. CDR3: CASSAPRLAGDSEQYF. CDR3 coding DNA: TGTGCCAGCAGTGCCCCAAGACTAGCGGGAGATTCGGAGCAGTACTTC.

This clonotype was detected only a few times. This chain uses TRBV10-3 with TRBJ2-2; 14 bases align to TRBD2. V was clipped by 4 bases and J by 5 bases; unmatched bases: 6. CDR1 is ENHRY, CDR2 SYGVKD, per germline. CDR3 length: 17 residues. As DNA, the CDR3 is TGTGCCATCAGTGGGGGACTAGCGGGAGTAAGGACCGGGGAGCTGTTTTTT. It codes for CAISGGLAGVRTGELFF.

A note on this clonotype: One end of the junction fails to match germline, which may point to a read error. The genes are TRBV28 and TRBJ2-3; D is unclear. The V gene's germline CDR1 is MDHEN and CDR2 SYDVKM. The CDR3 consists of 13 residues. The CDR3 region has the DNA TGTGCCAGCAGTGAGGTTGGCACAGATACGCTGTATTTT. Its translation: CASSEVGTDTLYF.

In its sample, this clonotype was seen many times. The chain carries TRBV10-2 and TRBJ1-1, with TRBD1 matching 7 bases. CDR3 length equals 12 residues. Germline assignment: CDR1 WSHSY and CDR2 SAAADI. The V gene end was trimmed by 6 bases and the J gene end by 11 bases; junction bases not matched to a gene: 9. The CDR3 DNA follows: TGCGCCAGCAGAGGACAGGAGGTACGGGCTTTCTTT. Its translation: CASRGQEVRAFF.

In this sample, this clonotype turned up many times. V and J are TRBV6-5 and TRBJ1-1, with 8 nucleotides matching TRBD1. The CDR3 runs 16 residues. CDR1 MNHEY and CDR2 SVGAGI come from the germline V gene. Trimming at V came to 4 bases and at J to 1 base, leaving 8 bases not matched to a gene. For the CDR3, the DNA is TGTGCCAGCAGTTTTAGACAGGGGAGGGGGAACACTGAAGCTTTCTTT. This sequence encodes CASSFRQGRGNTEAFF.

Comments on this clonotype: A much larger clone differs from this one at a single base, so this may be a read error. The chain joins TRBV6-5 to TRBJ2-7; TRBD1 aligns across 7 bases. The CDR3 is made up of 14 amino acids. Trimming removed 4 bases from V and 2 bases from J; junction bases left unmatched: 5. Germline CDR1 is MNHEY and CDR2 is SVGAGI. The CDR3 nucleotides read TGTGCCAGCAGTTGCTCCGGACAGGCCTACGAGCAGTACTTC. Protein sequence: CASSCSGQAYEQYF.

This clonotype was found many times. The chain combines TRBV29-1 with TRBJ2-7; D is perhaps TRBD2 (5 bases). This CDR3 has 12 residues. Deletions cut 7 bases from V and 5 bases from J, with 15 bases between. CDR1 SQVTM and CDR2 ANQGSEA come from the germline V gene. The CDR3: CSGAGGGDEQYF. CDR3 sequence (DNA): TGCAGCGGTGCAGGAGGAGGCGACGAGCAGTACTTC.

This clonotype has at least ten counts. The rearrangement links TRBV27 to TRBJ1-1, with 7 bases aligning to TRBD1. The germline V gene has CDR1 MNHEY and CDR2 SMNVEV (reference sequence). The V segment lost 3 bases and the J segment 5 bases; nucleotides outside the gene matches: 6. This CDR3 is built from 14 residues. CDR3 in DNA: TGTGCCAGCAGTTTCAGACAGGGCAAGACTGAAGCTTTCTTT. The encoded protein is CASSFRQGKTEAFF.

This clonotype has a count of ten or more. The rearrangement uses TRBV9 and TRBJ1-5; TRBD1 matches at 9 bases. The trim removed 4 bases at V and 9 bases at J, leaving 11 bases unmatched. CDR3 length: 15 amino acids. Germline-derived CDR1 and CDR2 are SGDLS and YYNGEE. The CDR3 spells CASSPGTGQERPQHF. The CDR3 nucleotides are TGTGCCAGCAGCCCCGGGACAGGGCAGGAAAGGCCCCAGCATTTT.

This clonotype has ten or more counts. This chain joins TRBV24-1 and TRBJ2-1; a possible D gene is TRBD1 (7 bases). V was trimmed by 2 bases and J by 8 bases, leaving 18 bases between them. The CDR3 runs 16 residues. In germline, CDR1 is KGHDR, CDR2 SFDVKD. CDR3 amino acids: CATSDSDRAGYDEQFF. CDR3 DNA: TGTGCCACCAGTGATTCCGACAGGGCGGGATACGATGAGCAGTTCTTC.

The table lists this clonotype with many counts. This sequence joins TRBV12-3 or TRBV12-4 and TRBJ2-7, with 10 bases matching TRBD1. The CDR3 runs to 15 residues. Trimming at V came to 5 bases and at J to 5 bases, leaving 9 bases not matched to a gene. CDR3 nucleotide sequence: TGTGCCAGCAGTCCCCCGGACAGGGGGAGCCACGAGCAGTACTTC. It specifies CASSPPDRGSHEQYF.

This clonotype was observed at least ten times. This rearrangement joins TRBV13 to TRBJ1-1; D call uncertain. Looked up from germline, CDR1 is PRHDT and CDR2 is FYEKMQ (reference sequence). The CDR3 length is 13 residues. Between the trimmed V and J ends, which lost 5 bases and 1 base, there was a span of 8 bases. CDR3 DNA: TGTGCCAGCAGCCAGCCCCAGAACACTGAAGCTTTCTTT. It translates to CASSQPQNTEAFF.

This clonotype was detected only a few times. The CDR3 coding sequence is TGTGCCAGCAGCTTATGGAAGCGGGAGGGCCGGGCCCACAATGAGCAGTTCTTC. This translates into CASSLWKREGRAHNEQFF. The chain carries TRBV11-2 and TRBJ2-1; TRBD2 matches at 10 bases. CDR3 size: 18 residues. The V segment lost 2 bases and the J segment 5 bases; nucleotides outside the gene matches: 12. Germline values: CDR1 SGHAT, CDR2 FQNNGV.

This clonotype has ten or more counts. V is TRBV6-2 or TRBV6-3 and J is TRBJ1-2; D is perhaps TRBD1 (5 bases). The germline gives CDR1 MNHEY, CDR2 SVGEGT. Trimming took off 0 bases at V and 10 bases at J, with 9 bases between the two ends. This CDR3 has 12 residues. CDR3 sequence reads: CASSYSRGDYTF. Written as DNA, the CDR3 is TGTGCCAGCAGTTACTCTCGAGGGGACTACACCTTC.